This is a list of T cell receptor beta chains from one sample in a study of blood T cell repertoires in COVID-19. Assay: immunoSEQ multiplex PCR; the TCRdb copy retains only in-frame clones and omits some. The sample lists over 90,000 clones, roughly 82% seen once, with 6% to 7.5% in the top ten. Sequencing was carried out using peripheral blood. The receptors come from a man aged 45 to 65 with active or convalescent COVID-19. The CDR3 runs from the conserved cysteine through the conserved F or W. The D gene is left open where the match is weak. Expanded clones get a size class; other rows say once, few or many, or leave the size out.

V gene	D gene	J gene	clone size	CDR3 protein	CDR3 DNA
TRBV7-9	TRBD2	TRBJ2-7	few	CASSAARGSPRSSYEQYF	TGTGCCAGCAGCGCCGCGCGGGGGTCCCCTAGGAGCTCCTACGAGCAGTACTTC
TRBV6-6	TRBD1	TRBJ2-2	-	CASSSQGSANTGELFF	TGTGCCAGCAGTTCACAGGGGTCCGCGAACACCGGGGAGCTGTTTTTT
TRBV6-5	-	TRBJ1-4	-	CASRTEAGNGKLFF	TGTGCCAGCAGAACAGAAGCGGGAAATGGAAAACTGTTTTTT
TRBV3-1/TRBV3-2	-	TRBJ1-3	few	CASSPGAGSGNTIYF	TGTGCCAGCAGCCCCGGTGCGGGCTCTGGAAACACCATATATTTT
TRBV29-1	TRBD2	TRBJ2-3	-	CSVVASGYTDTQYF	TGCAGCGTGGTAGCTAGCGGCTACACAGATACGCAGTATTTT
TRBV7-8	-	TRBJ2-2	-	CASSHRFAGATTGELFF	TGTGCCAGCAGCCACAGATTCGCGGGGGCGACCACCGGGGAGCTGTTTTTT
TRBV15	-	TRBJ2-5	-	CATSRVWAETQYF	TGTGCCACCAGCAGAGTTTGGGCAGAGACCCAGTACTTC
TRBV6-2/TRBV6-3	-	TRBJ2-2	-	CASSWAEGSVRELFF	TGTGCCAGCAGTTGGGCGGAGGGGTCAGTAAGGGAGCTGTTTTTT
TRBV28	-	TRBJ1-1	-	CASSLTVMNTEAFF	TGTGCCAGCAGTCTGACAGTTATGAACACTGAAGCTTTCTTT
TRBV19	TRBD2	TRBJ2-3	-	CASSIGGADTQYF	TGTGCCAGTAGTATCGGGGGGGCAGATACGCAGTATTTT
TRBV7-6	-	TRBJ1-6	few	CASSLLSYNSPLHF	TGTGCCAGCAGCTTATTATCCTATAATTCACCCCTCCACTTT
TRBV15	TRBD1	TRBJ1-2	-	CATSRDWQGVEGYTF	TGTGCCACCAGCAGAGATTGGCAGGGGGTAGAGGGCTACACCTTC
TRBV29-1	-	TRBJ1-1	once	CSVTLVNTEAFF	TGCAGCGTGACACTGGTGAACACTGAAGCTTTCTTT
TRBV3-1/TRBV3-2	TRBD1	TRBJ1-2	-	CASSQDTGGGGYTF	TGTGCCAGCAGCCAAGATACAGGGGGAGGCGGCTACACCTTC